The next 2 T cell receptor beta chains were all read from a single sample in a study of blood T cell repertoires in COVID-19 (dated by TCRdb to between 2020 and 2021). Libraries were prepared through the immunoSEQ multiplex PCR assay. TCRdb holds this immuneACCESS table with in-frame rearrangements only. Some clones are missing; in checked studies, unresolved V genes explain under half, and the rest has no known cause. Present in this sample are 85,000 to 95,000 clones, 80% to 95% of which were seen just once. About 3.9% of the sample lies in the top ten. The sample consisted of peripheral blood. The receptors were gathered from a woman aged 50 to 60 in a cohort sampled during active COVID-19.

The chain couples TRBV18 to TRBJ1-1; the D gene is possibly TRBD1 (6 bases). The germline V gene has CDR1 KGHSH and CDR2 LQKENI. The CDR3 covers 13 residues. The germline V and J ends were trimmed by 6 bases and 1 base, with 9 bases remaining between them. The chain's CDR3 is CASSQTGNTEAFF. As DNA, the CDR3 is TGTGCCAGCTCCCAGACAGGGAACACTGAAGCTTTCTTT.

This CDR3 reads CATGTGRRYNEQFF. CDR3 nucleotides: TGTGCCACCGGGACAGGGCGTCGCTACAATGAGCAGTTCTTC. This rearrangement joins TRBV24-1 to TRBJ2-1, with TRBD1 matching 9 bases. The CDR3 extends over 14 amino acids. The J segment lost 3 bases and the V segment lost 9 bases, leaving 5 bases of the junction unmatched. Germline V gene lookup returns CDR1 KGHDR and CDR2 SFDVKD.